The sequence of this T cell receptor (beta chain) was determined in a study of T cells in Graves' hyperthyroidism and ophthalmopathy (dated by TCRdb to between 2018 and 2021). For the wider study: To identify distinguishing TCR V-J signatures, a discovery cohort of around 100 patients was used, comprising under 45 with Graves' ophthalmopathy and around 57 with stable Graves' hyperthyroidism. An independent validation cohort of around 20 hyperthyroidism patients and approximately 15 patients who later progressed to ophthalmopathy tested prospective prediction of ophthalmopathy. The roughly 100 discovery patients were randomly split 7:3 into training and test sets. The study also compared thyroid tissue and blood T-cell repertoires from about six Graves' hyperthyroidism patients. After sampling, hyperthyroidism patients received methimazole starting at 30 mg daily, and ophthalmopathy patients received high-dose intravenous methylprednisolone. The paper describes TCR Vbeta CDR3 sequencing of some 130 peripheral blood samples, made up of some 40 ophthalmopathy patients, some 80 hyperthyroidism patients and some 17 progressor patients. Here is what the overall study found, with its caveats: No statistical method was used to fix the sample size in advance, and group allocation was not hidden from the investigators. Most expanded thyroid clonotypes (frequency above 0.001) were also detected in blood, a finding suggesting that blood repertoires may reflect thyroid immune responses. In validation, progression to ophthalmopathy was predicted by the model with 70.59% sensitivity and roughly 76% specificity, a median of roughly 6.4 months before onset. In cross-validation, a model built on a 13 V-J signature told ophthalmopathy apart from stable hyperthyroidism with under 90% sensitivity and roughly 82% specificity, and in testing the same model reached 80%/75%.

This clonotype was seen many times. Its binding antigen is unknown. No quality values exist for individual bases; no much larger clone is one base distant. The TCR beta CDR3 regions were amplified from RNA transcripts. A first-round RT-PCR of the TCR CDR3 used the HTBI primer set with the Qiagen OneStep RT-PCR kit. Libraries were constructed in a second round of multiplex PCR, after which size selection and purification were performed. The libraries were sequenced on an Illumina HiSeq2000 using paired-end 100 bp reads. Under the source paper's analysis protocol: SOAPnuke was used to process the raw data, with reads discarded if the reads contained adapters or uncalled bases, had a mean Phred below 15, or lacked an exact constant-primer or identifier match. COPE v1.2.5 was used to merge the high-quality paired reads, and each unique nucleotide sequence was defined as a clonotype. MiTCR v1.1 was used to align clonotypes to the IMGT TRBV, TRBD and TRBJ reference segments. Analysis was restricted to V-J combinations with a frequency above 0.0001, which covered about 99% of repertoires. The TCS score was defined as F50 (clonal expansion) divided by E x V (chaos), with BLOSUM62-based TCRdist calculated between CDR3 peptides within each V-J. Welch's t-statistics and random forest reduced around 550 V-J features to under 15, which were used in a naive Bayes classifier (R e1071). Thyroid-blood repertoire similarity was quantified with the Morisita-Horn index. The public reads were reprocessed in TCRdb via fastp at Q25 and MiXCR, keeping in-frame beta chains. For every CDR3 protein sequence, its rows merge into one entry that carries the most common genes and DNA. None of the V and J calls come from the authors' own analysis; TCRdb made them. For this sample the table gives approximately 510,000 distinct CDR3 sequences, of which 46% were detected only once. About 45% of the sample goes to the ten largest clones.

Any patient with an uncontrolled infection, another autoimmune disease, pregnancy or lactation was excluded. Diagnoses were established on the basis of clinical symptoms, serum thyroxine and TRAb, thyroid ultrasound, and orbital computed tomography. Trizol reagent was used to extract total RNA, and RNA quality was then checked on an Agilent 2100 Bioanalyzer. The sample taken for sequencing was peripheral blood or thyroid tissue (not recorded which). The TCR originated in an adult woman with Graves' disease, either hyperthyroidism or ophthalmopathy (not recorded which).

The DNA sequence is as follows: TGCAGTGCTAGGTTCATCTATCACAGCGCCCAGGAGTACTTC. Translated, this gives CSARFIYHSAQEYF. Rearrangement joined TRBV20-1 to TRBJ2-7, with the identity of the D gene unclear. CDR1 and CDR2 (DFQATT, SNEGSKA) derive from the germline V gene (reference sequence). V lost 3 bases and J lost 11 bases; the stretch between them is 23 bases long. Including cysteine and phenylalanine, the CDR3 has 14 amino acids. Just the 42-base CDR3 DNA is kept, in frame starting at base 1.